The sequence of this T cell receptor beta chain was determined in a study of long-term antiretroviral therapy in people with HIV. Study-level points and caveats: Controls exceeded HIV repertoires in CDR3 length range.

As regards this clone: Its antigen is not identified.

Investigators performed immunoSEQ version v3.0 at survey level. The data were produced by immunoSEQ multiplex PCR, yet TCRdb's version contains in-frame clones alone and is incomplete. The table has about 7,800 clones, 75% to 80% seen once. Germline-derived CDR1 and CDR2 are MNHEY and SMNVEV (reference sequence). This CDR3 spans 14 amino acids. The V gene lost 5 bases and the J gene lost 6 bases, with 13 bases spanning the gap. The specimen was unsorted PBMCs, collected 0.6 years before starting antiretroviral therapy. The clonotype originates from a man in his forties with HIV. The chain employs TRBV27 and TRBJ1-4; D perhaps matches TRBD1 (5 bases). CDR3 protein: CASSDLGGYEKLFF. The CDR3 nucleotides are TGTGCCAGCAGTGACCTGGGGGGTTATGAAAAACTGTTTTTT.